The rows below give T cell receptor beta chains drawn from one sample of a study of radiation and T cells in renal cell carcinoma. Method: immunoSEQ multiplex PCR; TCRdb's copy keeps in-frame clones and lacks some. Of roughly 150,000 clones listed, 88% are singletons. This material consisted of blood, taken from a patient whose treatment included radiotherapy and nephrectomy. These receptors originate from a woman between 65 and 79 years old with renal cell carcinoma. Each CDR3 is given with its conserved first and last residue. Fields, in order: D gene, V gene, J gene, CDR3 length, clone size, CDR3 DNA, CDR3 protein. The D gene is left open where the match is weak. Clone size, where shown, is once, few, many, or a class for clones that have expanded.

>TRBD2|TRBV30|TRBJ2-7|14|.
TGTGCCACCCCAGGGACTAGCGGGGCCTACGAGCAGTACTTC
CATPGTSGAYEQYF
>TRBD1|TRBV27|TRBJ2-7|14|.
TGTGCCAGTAGCACCGGGACAGGGAGGTCCGAGCAGTACTTC
CASSTGTGRSEQYF
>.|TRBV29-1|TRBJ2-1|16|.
TGCAGCGTTGAAGGTTCAGGGCGGGTCTCCTACAATGAGCAGTTCTTC
CSVEGSGRVSYNEQFF
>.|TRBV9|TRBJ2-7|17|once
TGTGCCAGCAGCGCCCAGGGGGGGGGCGCGGGTCTCTACGAGCAGTACTTC
CASSAQGGGAGLYEQYF
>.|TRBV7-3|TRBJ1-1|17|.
TGTGCCAGCAGCGCTACGAGGGCCCTCCGGGTGAACACTGAAGCTTTCTTT
CASSATRALRVNTEAFF
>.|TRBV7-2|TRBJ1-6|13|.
TGTGCCAGCAGACAAGACAGGAGCTCACCCCTCCACTTT
CASRQDRSSPLHF
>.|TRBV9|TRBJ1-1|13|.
TGTGCCAGCAGCGTAAAGAGGAACACTGAAGCTTTCTTT
CASSVKRNTEAFF
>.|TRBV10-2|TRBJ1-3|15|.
TGCGCCAGTAAGGACCATTCCAAACTTGGAAACACCATATATTTT
CASKDHSKLGNTIYF
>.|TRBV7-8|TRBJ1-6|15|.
TGTGCCAGCAGCACTATTCGGGTAGGGGATTCACCCCTCCACTTT
CASSTIRVGDSPLHF
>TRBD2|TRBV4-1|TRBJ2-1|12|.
TGCGCCAGCAGCCAAGAGGGGGGGTCTCAGTTCTTC
CASSQEGGSQFF
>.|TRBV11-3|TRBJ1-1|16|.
TGTGCCAGCAGCCGTGGAGGAGCCCTTATGGGCACTGAAGCTTTCTTT
CASSRGGALMGTEAFF
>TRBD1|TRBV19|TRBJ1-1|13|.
TGTGCCAGTAGTAGCAGGGGGAAAGTTGAAGCTTTCTTT
CASSSRGKVEAFF
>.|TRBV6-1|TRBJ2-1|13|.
TGTGCCAGTAGAGGGAGCTCCTACAATGAGCAGTTCTTC
CASRGSSYNEQFF
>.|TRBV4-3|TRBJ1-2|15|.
TGCGCCAGCAGCCAAGTACAGGGTACATCGGTTGGCTACACCTTC
CASSQVQGTSVGYTF
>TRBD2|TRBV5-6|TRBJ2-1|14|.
TGTGCCAGCAGCTTGGGACTAGCGGGCGCTGAGCAGTTCTTC
CASSLGLAGAEQFF
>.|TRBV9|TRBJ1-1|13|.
TGTGCCAGCAGCAAATTAGAAAACACTGAAGCTTTCTTT
CASSKLENTEAFF
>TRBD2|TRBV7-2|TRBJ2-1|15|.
TGTGCCAGCAGCTTTACTAGCGGGACCTACAATGAGCAGTTCTTC
CASSFTSGTYNEQFF
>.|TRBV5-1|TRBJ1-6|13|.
TGCGCCAGCAGCCCGGGCGAGGATTCACCCCTCCACTTT
CASSPGEDSPLHF
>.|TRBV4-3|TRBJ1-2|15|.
TGCGCCAGCAGCACTCGACTACAGAGCATCTATGGCTACACCTTC
CASSTRLQSIYGYTF
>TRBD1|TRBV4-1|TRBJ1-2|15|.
TGCGCCAGCAGCCAGAGGGACAGGGGTGACTATGGCTACACCTTC
CASSQRDRGDYGYTF
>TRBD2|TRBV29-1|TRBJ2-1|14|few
TGCAGCGTTGAAAGGCTAGCGGTGAACAATGAGCAGTTCTTC
CSVERLAVNNEQFF
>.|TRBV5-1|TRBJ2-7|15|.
TGCGCCAGCAGCTTGGACTACAGGAAAACGCGGGAGCAGTACTTC
CASSLDYRKTREQYF
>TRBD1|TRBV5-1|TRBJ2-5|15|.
TGCGCCAGCAGCTTGGACAGGGGGGCCCAGGGGACCCAGTACTTC
CASSLDRGAQGTQYF
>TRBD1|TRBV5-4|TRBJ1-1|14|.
TGTGCCAGCAGCTGGAGACAGGGTAACACTGAAGCTTTCTTT
CASSWRQGNTEAFF
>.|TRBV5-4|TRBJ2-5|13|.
TGTGCCAGCAGCCCCCAAAGGGGAGAGACCCAGTACTTC
CASSPQRGETQYF
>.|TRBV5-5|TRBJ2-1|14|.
TGTGCCAGCAGCTTGGTATGGGGGCCCAATGAGCAGTTCTTC
CASSLVWGPNEQFF
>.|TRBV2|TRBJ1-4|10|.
TGTGCCAGCAGTGAGGGAAAACTGTTTTTT
CASSEGKLFF
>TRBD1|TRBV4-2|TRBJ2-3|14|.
TGTGCCAGCAGCCAAGAGAGGGGGCAAGATACGCAGTATTTT
CASSQERGQDTQYF
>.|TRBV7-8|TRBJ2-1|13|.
TGTGCCAGCAGCGACCTCCCCTACAATGAGCAGTTCTTC
CASSDLPYNEQFF
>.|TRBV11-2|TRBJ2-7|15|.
TGTGCCAGCAGCTTCTGGCAGGCAAGCTCCTACGAGCAGTACTTC
CASSFWQASSYEQYF
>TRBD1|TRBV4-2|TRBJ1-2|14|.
TGTGCCAGCAGTCGGAAACAGGGGGCGTATGGCTACACCTTC
CASSRKQGAYGYTF
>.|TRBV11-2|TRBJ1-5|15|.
TGTGCCAGCAGCTTAGATCGTGGTAACAATCAGCCCCAGCATTTT
CASSLDRGNNQPQHF
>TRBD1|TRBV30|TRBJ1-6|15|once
TGTGCCTGGAGTGTAAAAGGGGGCCGTAATTCACCCCTCCACTTT
CAWSVKGGRNSPLHF
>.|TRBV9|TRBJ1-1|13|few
TGTGCCAGCAGCGTAGACTTTAACACTGAAGCTTTCTTT
CASSVDFNTEAFF
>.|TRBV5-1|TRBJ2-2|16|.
TGCGCCAGCACGACGGGCCGAGGATCGAACACCGGGGAGCTGTTTTTT
CASTTGRGSNTGELFF
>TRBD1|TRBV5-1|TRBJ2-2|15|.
TGCGCCAGCAGCCTGGGACAGGGAAACACCGGGGAGCTGTTTTTT
CASSLGQGNTGELFF